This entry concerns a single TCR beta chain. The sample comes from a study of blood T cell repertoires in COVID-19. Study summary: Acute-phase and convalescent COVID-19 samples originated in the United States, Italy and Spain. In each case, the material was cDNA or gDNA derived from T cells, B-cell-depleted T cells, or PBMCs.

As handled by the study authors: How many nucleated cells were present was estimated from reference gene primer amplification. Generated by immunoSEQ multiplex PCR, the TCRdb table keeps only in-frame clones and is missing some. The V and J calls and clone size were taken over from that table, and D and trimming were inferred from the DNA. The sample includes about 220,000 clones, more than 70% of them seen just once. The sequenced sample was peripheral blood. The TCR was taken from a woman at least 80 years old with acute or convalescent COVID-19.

The CDR3 is CAISALAGEDEQFF. In nucleotides, the CDR3 is TGTGCCATCAGTGCACTAGCGGGGGAGGATGAGCAGTTCTTC. The genes are TRBV10-3 and TRBJ2-1, with 11 bases that match TRBD2. Trimming cost V 4 bases and J 8 bases; bases outside gene matches: 4. CDR1 is ENHRY and CDR2 is SYGVKD in the germline V gene. CDR3 size: 14 residues.